The clone carrying this TCR beta chain was seen more than once but under ten times. The data were obtained in a study of tumor-infiltrating lymphocytes in oesophageal squamous cell carcinoma. From germline, CDR1 is SGHTA and CDR2 FQGNSA. The CDR3 runs 17 residues. J gave up 4 bases and V 5 bases, and 16 bases lay outside the gene matches. Via MiXCR, TCRdb re-called the PCR reads, giving one row per CDR3 protein. The sample lists 15,000 to 19,000 distinct CDR3 sequences; around half were seen once. This receptor was obtained from a female donor with esophageal squamous cell carcinoma. The chain combines TRBV7-2 with TRBJ2-5; 7 nucleotides align to TRBD2. The sequencing input was esophageal tumor tissue. The CDR3 is CASSPDPSGNQGETQYF. CDR3 sequence (DNA): TGTGCCAGCAGCCCCGACCCTAGCGGTAATCAGGGAGAGACCCAGTACTTC.